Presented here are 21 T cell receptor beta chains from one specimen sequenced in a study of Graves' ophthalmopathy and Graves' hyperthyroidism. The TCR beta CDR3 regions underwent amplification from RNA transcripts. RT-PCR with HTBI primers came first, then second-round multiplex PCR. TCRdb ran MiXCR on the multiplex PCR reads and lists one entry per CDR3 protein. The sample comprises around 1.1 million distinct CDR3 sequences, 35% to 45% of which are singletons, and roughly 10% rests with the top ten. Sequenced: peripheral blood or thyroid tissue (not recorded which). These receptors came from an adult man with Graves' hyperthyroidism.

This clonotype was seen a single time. The CDR3 nucleotides are TGTGCCAGCAGCTTAGGCGTTTGGGGCCAGGTTAACACTGAAGCTTTCTTT. Translation: CASSLGVWGQVNTEAFF. The rearrangement uses TRBV7-9 and TRBJ1-1; tentative D call: TRBD1 (5 bases). V gave up 1 base and J gave up 2 bases, with 17 bases separating them. The germline gives CDR1 SEHNR, CDR2 FQNEAQ (reference sequence). This CDR3 has 17 residues.

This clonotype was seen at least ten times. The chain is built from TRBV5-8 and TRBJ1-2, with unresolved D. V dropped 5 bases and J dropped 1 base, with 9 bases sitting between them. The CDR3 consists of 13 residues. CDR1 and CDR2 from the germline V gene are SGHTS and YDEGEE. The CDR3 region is CASSLTNNYGYTF. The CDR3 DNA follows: TGTGCCAGCAGTCTGACAAATAACTATGGCTACACCTTC.

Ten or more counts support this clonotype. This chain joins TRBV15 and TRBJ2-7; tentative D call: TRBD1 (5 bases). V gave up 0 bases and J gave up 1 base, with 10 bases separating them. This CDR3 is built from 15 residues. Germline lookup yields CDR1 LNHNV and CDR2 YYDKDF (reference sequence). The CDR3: CATSRDLGRSYEQYF. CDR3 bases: TGTGCCACCAGCAGAGATCTGGGGCGATCCTACGAGCAGTACTTC.

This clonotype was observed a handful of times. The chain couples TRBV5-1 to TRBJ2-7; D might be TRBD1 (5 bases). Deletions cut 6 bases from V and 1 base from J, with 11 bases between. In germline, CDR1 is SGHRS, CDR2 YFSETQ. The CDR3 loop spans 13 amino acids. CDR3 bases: TGCGCCAGCAACCCGACAGATTCCTACGAGCAGTACTTC. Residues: CASNPTDSYEQYF.

This chain's CDR3 is CAISDGEDYGYTF. Written as DNA, the CDR3 is TGTGCCATCAGCGACGGGGAGGACTATGGCTACACCTTC. This chain links TRBV10-3 with TRBJ1-2, with D hard to call. The germline CDR1 and CDR2 sequences are ENHRY and SYGVKD. Trimming left V 6 bases short and J 3 bases short, with 11 bases between. This CDR3 region has 13 residues.

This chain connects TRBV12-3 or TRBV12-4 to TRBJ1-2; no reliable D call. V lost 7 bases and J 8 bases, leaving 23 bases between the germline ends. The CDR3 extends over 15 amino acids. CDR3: CASKPPLASGVGYTF. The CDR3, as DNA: TGTGCCAGCAAACCACCCTTAGCGAGTGGAGTCGGCTACACCTTC.

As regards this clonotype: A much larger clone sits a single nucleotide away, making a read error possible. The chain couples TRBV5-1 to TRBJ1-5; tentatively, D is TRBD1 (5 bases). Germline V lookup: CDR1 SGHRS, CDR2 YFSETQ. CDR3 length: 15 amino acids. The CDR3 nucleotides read TGCGTCAGCAGCTTGGAATGGGGGTCGGAGCAGCCCCAGCATTTT. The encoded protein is CVSSLEWGSEQPQHF.

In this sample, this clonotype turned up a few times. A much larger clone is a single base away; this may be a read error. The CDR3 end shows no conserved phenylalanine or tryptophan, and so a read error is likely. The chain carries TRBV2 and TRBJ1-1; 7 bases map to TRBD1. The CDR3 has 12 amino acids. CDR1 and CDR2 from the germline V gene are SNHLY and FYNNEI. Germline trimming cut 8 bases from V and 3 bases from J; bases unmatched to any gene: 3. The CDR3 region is CASGGGYTEAFS. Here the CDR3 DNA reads TGTGCCAGCGGAGGGGGCTACACTGAAGCTTTCTCT.

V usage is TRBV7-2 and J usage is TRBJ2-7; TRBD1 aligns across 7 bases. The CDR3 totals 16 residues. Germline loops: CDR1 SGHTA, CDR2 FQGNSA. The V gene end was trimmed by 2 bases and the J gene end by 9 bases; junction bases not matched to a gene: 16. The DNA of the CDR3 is TGTGCCAGCAGCTTAACTACAGGGGCCGGCACAGATACGCAGTACTTC. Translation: CASSLTTGAGTDTQYF.

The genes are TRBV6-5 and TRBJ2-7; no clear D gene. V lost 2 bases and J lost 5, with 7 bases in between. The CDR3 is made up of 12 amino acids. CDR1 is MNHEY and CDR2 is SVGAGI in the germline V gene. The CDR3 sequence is CASSYGWDEQYF. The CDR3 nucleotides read TGTGCCAGCAGTTACGGTTGGGACGAGCAGTACTTC.

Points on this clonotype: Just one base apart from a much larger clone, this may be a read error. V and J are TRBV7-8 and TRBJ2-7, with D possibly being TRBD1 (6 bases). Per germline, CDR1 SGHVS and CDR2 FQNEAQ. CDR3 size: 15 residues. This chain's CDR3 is CSSSPPGTSSYEQYF. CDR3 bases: TGTTCCAGCAGTCCGCCTGGGACAAGCTCCTACGAGCAGTACTTC.

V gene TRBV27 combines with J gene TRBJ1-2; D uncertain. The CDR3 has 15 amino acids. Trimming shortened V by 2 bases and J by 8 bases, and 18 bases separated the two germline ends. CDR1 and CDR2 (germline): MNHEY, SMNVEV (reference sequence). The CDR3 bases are TGTGCCAGCAGTTTAAGTGTGGACTCCAGGTTGGGCTACACCTTC. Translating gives CASSLSVDSRLGYTF.

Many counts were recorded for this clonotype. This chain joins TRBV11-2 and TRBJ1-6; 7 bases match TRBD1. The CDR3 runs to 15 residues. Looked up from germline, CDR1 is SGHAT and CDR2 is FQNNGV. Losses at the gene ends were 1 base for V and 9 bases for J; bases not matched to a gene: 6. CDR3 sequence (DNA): TGTGCCAGCAGCTTAGTGGGACAGTACCTTTCACCCCTCCACTTT. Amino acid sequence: CASSLVGQYLSPLHF.

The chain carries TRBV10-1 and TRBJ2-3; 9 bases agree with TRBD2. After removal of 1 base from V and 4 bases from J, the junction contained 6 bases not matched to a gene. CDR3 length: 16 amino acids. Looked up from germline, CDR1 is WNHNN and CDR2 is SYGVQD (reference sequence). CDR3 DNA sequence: TGCGCCAGCAGTGAGTTCGGCGGGGGGGCCGCAGATACGCAGTATTTT. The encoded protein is CASSEFGGGAADTQYF.

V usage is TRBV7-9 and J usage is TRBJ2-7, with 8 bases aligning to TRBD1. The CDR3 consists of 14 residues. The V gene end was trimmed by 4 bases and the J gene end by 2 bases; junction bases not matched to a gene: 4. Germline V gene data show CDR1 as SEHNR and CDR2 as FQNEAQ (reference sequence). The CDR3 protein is CASSSTGAAYEQYF. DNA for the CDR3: TGTGCCAGCAGCTCGACAGGGGCTGCCTACGAGCAGTACTTC.

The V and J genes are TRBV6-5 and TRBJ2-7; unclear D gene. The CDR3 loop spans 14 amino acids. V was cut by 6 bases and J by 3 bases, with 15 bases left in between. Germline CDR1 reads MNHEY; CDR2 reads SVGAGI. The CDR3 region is CASSDRSMHYEQYF. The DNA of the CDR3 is TGTGCCAGCAGCGACCGATCGATGCACTACGAGCAGTACTTC.

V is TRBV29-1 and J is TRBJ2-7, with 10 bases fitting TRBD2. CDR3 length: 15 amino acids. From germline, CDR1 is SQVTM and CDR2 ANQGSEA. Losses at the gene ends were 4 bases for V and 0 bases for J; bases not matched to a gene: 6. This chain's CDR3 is CSVAVGLANSYEQYF. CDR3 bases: TGCAGCGTTGCGGTGGGACTAGCGAACTCCTACGAGCAGTACTTC.

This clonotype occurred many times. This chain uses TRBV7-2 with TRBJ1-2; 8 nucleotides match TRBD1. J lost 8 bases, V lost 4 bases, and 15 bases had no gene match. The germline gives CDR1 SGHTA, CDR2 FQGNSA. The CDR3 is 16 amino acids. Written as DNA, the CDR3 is TGTGCCAGCAGCTCTTATTCGGACAGGGCAATTCAAGGCTACACCTTC. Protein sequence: CASSSYSDRAIQGYTF. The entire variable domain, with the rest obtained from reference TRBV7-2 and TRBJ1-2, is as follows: GAGVSQSPSNKVTEKGKDVELRCDPISGHTALYWYRQSLGQGLEFLIYFQGNSAPDKSGLPSDRFSAERTGGSVSTLTIQRTQQEDSAVYLCASSSYSDRAIQGYTFGSGTRLTVV.

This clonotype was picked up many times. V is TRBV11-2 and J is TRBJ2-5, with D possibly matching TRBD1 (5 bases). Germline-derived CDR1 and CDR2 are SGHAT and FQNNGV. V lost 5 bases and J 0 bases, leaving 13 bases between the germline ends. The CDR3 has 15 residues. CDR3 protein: CASSEWGRHQETQYF. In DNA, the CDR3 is TGTGCCAGCAGCGAGTGGGGCAGACACCAAGAGACCCAGTACTTC.

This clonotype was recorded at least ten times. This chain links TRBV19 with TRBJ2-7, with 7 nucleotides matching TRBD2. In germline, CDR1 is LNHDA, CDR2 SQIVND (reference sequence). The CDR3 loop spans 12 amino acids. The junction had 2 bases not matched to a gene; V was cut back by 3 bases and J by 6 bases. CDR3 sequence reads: CASSMRGIEQYF. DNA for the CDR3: TGTGCCAGTAGTATGCGGGGGATCGAGCAGTACTTC.

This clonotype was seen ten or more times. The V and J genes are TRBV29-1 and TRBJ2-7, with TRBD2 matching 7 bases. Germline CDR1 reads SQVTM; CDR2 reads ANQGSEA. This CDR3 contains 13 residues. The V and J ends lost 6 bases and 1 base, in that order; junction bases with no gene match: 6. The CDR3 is CSVILGGSYEQYF. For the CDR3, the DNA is TGCAGCGTGATACTCGGGGGGTCCTACGAGCAGTACTTC.